The rows below give T cell receptor beta chains drawn from one sample of a study of human T cells and chemical hapten exposure. Each CDR3 protein gets one entry after TCRdb re-called the RACE reads with MiXCR. The sample lists 300,000 to 350,000 distinct CDR3 sequences, roughly 6.9% occurring once. This sample comprised whole blood, obtained in connection with sensitization to the hapten diphenylcyclopropenone (DPC). The source of these receptors is a woman in her late teens or twenties with alopecia areata. Some clones in this sample may be carry-over from other donors' samples. CDR3s include the opening cysteine and the closing phenylalanine or tryptophan. The D gene is left open where the match is weak. A row's size may be missing; if present it is once, few, many or a size class.

d_call	j_call	v_call	cdr3_length	clone_size	cdr3_nt	cdr3_aa
-	TRBJ2-7	TRBV12-3/TRBV12-4	11	few	TGTGCCAGCAGCTCGACTCTTTTTCAGTACTTC	CASSSTLFQYF
TRBD1	TRBJ1-4	TRBV9	16	few	TGTGCCAGCAGCGTAGCCCAGGGACAGGGAAATGAAAAACTGTTTTTT	CASSVAQGQGNEKLFF
-	TRBJ1-5	TRBV12-3/TRBV12-4	15	few	TGTGCCAGCAGTTTATCTCAGGGTATCTATCAGCCCCAGCATTTT	CASSLSQGIYQPQHF
-	TRBJ2-1	TRBV20-1	14	-	TGCAGTGCCCTAACGGGGCCAGTCAACAATGAGCAGTTCTTC	CSALTGPVNNEQFF
-	TRBJ1-1	TRBV10-3	13	few	TGTGCCATCAGTGATGAGGGCTCGGGTGAAGCTTTCTTT	CAISDEGSGEAFF
-	TRBJ1-2	TRBV12-3/TRBV12-4	13	-	TGTGCCAGCAGTTTCTCCAGGGTGGATGGCTACACCTTC	CASSFSRVDGYTF
-	TRBJ1-2	TRBV12-3/TRBV12-4	15	-	TGTGCCAGCAGTTTATTCCCCACAGGCTTCTATGGCTACACCTTC	CASSLFPTGFYGYTF
-	TRBJ2-3	TRBV6-5	12	-	TGTGCCAGCAGTCAATTCAGGGAGACGCAGTATTTT	CASSQFRETQYF
TRBD2	TRBJ2-3	TRBV6-2/TRBV6-3	16	many	TGTGCCAGCAGTTCTGGACTAGCGGACGGCACAGATACGCAGTATTTT	CASSSGLADGTDTQYF
-	TRBJ2-7	TRBV4-2	16	many	TGTGCCAGCAGCCAAGATCGAGCAGGTGCCCTTAGGGAGCAGTACTTC	CASSQDRAGALREQYF
-	TRBJ2-1	TRBV7-9	15	-	TGTGCCAGCAGCTTTAGGCAGGGGTCGTCGGATGAGCAGTTCTTC	CASSFRQGSSDEQFF
-	TRBJ2-2	TRBV6-6	16	-	TGTGCCAGCAGTTACTCGGGCAGAGCGAACACCGGGGAGCTGTTTTTT	CASSYSGRANTGELFF
-	TRBJ2-5	TRBV27	13	few	TGTGCCAGCAGTTTTGACCCTCAAGAGACCCAGTACTTC	CASSFDPQETQYF
TRBD2	TRBJ2-5	TRBV11-3	17	-	TGTGCCAGCAGCTTAGGGACCTTGGGGGGGATGGAGGAGACCCAGTACTTC	CASSLGTLGGMEETQYF
-	TRBJ2-5	TRBV18	14	-	TGTGCCAGCTCACCATCGGGGGACGAAGAGACCCAGTACTTC	CASSPSGDEETQYF
-	TRBJ2-4	TRBV6-2/TRBV6-3	13	many	TGTGCCAGCAGTGTGGGACCCTGGGCAGGGGGGGACTTC	CASSVGPWAGGDF
TRBD1	TRBJ1-5	TRBV28	14	few	TGTGCCAGCAGGATGGGACAGTTGAATCAGCCCCAGCATTTT	CASRMGQLNQPQHF
-	TRBJ2-1	TRBV6-1	16	-	TGTGCCAGCAGTGTTTTACAGGGGAGGTCCTACAATGAGCAGTTCTTC	CASSVLQGRSYNEQFF
-	TRBJ1-4	TRBV5-6	13	-	TGTGCCAGCAGCTGGGGAGCTAATGAAAAACTGTTTTTT	CASSWGANEKLFF
-	TRBJ1-5	TRBV2	17	-	TGTGCCAGCAGTGAAGAGCGGGGATCTTTTAGCAATCAGCCCCAGCATTTT	CASSEERGSFSNQPQHF
-	TRBJ1-5	TRBV7-2	14	many	TGTGCCAGCAGCATATACAGGGGCAATCAGCCCCAGCATTTT	CASSIYRGNQPQHF
TRBD2	TRBJ2-6	TRBV4-3	17	many	TGCGCCAGCAGTGGAACTAGCGGTATCTCTGGGGCCAACGTCCTGACTTTC	CASSGTSGISGANVLTF
-	TRBJ1-2	TRBV12-3/TRBV12-4	17	many	TGTGCCAGCAGTTTCTCAAGGGCAGCTCTCTCTAACTATGGCTACACCTTC	CASSFSRAALSNYGYTF
TRBD1	TRBJ2-3	TRBV9	16	many	TGTGCCAGCAGCGGCAATGTCGGGACAGGTACAGATACGCAGTATTTT	CASSGNVGTGTDTQYF
TRBD1	TRBJ2-5	TRBV5-1	15	many	TGCGCCAGCAGCTTGGATGACAGGGGGCGAGAGACCCAGTACTTC	CASSLDDRGRETQYF
-	TRBJ2-3	TRBV9	15	many	TGTGCCAGCACCCTGGGGGGTAATCCCACAGATACGCAGTATTTT	CASTLGGNPTDTQYF
-	TRBJ1-1	TRBV6-5	19	few	TGTGCCAGCAGTTTGGGGCCAGGCCCATGGTTCTCGGAGAACACTGAAGCTTTCTTT	CASSLGPGPWFSENTEAFF
-	TRBJ1-1	TRBV7-9	12	many	TGTGCCAGCTCACCGCAGAACACTGAAGCTTTCTTT	CASSPQNTEAFF
-	TRBJ1-5	TRBV2	13	many	TGTGCCAGCAGTTCTACCCCGTATCAGCCCCAGCATTTT	CASSSTPYQPQHF
TRBD1	TRBJ2-7	TRBV6-5	14	many	TGTGCCAGCAGTTACCGGACAGGGTTAGGGGAGCAGTACTTC	CASSYRTGLGEQYF
TRBD2	TRBJ2-2	TRBV18	16	-	TGTGCCAGCTCACCAATAGCGGGGGTCTCTCTCGGGGAGCTGTTTTTT	CASSPIAGVSLGELFF
-	TRBJ1-4	TRBV25-1	15	many	TGTGCCAGCAGTGAAGCTTGGGGTAACTACGAAAAACTGTTTTTT	CASSEAWGNYEKLFF
TRBD1	TRBJ2-5	TRBV19	15	few	TGTGCCAGTAGCCCTAACAGGGGGCTTGGAGAGACCCAGTACTTC	CASSPNRGLGETQYF
-	TRBJ1-2	TRBV6-4	13	-	TGTGCCAGCAGGATAGGGGTGGACTCAACCTACACCTTC	CASRIGVDSTYTF
-	TRBJ2-7	TRBV19	14	many	TGTGCCAGTAGTATTGGGATAGTGTCCTACGAGCAGTACTTC	CASSIGIVSYEQYF
-	TRBJ1-5	TRBV6-5	13	few	TGTGCCAGCAGTGAACATGAGAATCAGCCCCAGCATTTT	CASSEHENQPQHF
-	TRBJ2-3	TRBV6-5	15	few	TGTGCCAGCAGAGCTAGGACGGGGTTTGGAGATACGCAGTATTTT	CASRARTGFGDTQYF
TRBD1	TRBJ1-2	TRBV6-5	13	few	TGTGCCAGCAGTAGGACAGGGGGTGATGGCTACACCTTC	CASSRTGGDGYTF
-	TRBJ1-4	TRBV29-1	13	-	TGCAGCGCTGGGGCAGAGACTAATGAAAAACTGTTTTTT	CSAGAETNEKLFF
-	TRBJ2-3	TRBV7-2	14	many	TGTGCCAGCAACCATAACGGGGGCACAGATACGCAGTATTTT	CASNHNGGTDTQYF
-	TRBJ2-7	TRBV28	14	many	TGTGCCAGCGGTTCCGCTGGGAACAACTACGAGCAGTACTTC	CASGSAGNNYEQYF
TRBD1	TRBJ1-1	TRBV29-1	15	-	TGCAGCGGGGGACAGGGACTCCTTGGGAACACTGAAGCTTTCTTT	CSGGQGLLGNTEAFF
TRBD2	TRBJ2-4	TRBV4-3	17	few	TGCGCCAGCAGCCAAGATGCGGGGGGGCTAGCCAAAAACATTCAGTACTTC	CASSQDAGGLAKNIQYF
TRBD1	TRBJ1-1	TRBV6-5	16	-	TGTGCCAGCAGTCTCACACAAAGACAGGGGAACACTGAAGCTTTCTTT	CASSLTQRQGNTEAFF
-	TRBJ1-1	TRBV2	16	-	TGTGCCAGCCTCCCCGGGGATTTAAGGGATCACACTGAAGCTTTCTTT	CASLPGDLRDHTEAFF
-	TRBJ2-5	TRBV5-1	14	few	TGCGCCAGCAGCTTGCTTCAGGCCGAGGAGACCCAGTACTTC	CASSLLQAEETQYF
-	TRBJ2-7	TRBV15	14	many	TGTGCCACCAGCAGAGATAGCAGGGAGAACGAGCAGTACTTC	CATSRDSRENEQYF
-	TRBJ1-2	TRBV11-2	15	few	TGTGCCAGCAGCTTAACACCCAGAGGGGGTTATGGCTACACCTTC	CASSLTPRGGYGYTF
TRBD1	TRBJ2-5	TRBV9	16	-	TGTGCCAGCAGCGTGACCGGGACAGGGTATGGGGAGACCCAGTACTTC	CASSVTGTGYGETQYF
TRBD1	TRBJ1-1	TRBV12-3/TRBV12-4	15	-	TGTGCCAGCAGTTTGACCGGGACAGCAGCCACTGAAGCTTTCTTT	CASSLTGTAATEAFF
TRBD2	TRBJ2-3	TRBV20-1	15	-	TGCAGTCTTGGGACTAGCGGGGCCTACACAGATACGCAGTATTTT	CSLGTSGAYTDTQYF
TRBD1	TRBJ1-2	TRBV5-1	15	-	TGCGCCAGCAGCTCGAGAGACAGGGACGGCTATGGCTACACCTTC	CASSSRDRDGYGYTF
TRBD2	TRBJ2-1	TRBV29-1	15	few	TGCAGCGCATCAGGTCCGGGACTAGCAGCCTATGAGCAGTTCTTC	CSASGPGLAAYEQFF
TRBD1	TRBJ2-1	TRBV20-1	12	few	TGCAGTGCTCCTCCCGCTCAGGGGGTGCAGTTCTTC	CSAPPAQGVQFF